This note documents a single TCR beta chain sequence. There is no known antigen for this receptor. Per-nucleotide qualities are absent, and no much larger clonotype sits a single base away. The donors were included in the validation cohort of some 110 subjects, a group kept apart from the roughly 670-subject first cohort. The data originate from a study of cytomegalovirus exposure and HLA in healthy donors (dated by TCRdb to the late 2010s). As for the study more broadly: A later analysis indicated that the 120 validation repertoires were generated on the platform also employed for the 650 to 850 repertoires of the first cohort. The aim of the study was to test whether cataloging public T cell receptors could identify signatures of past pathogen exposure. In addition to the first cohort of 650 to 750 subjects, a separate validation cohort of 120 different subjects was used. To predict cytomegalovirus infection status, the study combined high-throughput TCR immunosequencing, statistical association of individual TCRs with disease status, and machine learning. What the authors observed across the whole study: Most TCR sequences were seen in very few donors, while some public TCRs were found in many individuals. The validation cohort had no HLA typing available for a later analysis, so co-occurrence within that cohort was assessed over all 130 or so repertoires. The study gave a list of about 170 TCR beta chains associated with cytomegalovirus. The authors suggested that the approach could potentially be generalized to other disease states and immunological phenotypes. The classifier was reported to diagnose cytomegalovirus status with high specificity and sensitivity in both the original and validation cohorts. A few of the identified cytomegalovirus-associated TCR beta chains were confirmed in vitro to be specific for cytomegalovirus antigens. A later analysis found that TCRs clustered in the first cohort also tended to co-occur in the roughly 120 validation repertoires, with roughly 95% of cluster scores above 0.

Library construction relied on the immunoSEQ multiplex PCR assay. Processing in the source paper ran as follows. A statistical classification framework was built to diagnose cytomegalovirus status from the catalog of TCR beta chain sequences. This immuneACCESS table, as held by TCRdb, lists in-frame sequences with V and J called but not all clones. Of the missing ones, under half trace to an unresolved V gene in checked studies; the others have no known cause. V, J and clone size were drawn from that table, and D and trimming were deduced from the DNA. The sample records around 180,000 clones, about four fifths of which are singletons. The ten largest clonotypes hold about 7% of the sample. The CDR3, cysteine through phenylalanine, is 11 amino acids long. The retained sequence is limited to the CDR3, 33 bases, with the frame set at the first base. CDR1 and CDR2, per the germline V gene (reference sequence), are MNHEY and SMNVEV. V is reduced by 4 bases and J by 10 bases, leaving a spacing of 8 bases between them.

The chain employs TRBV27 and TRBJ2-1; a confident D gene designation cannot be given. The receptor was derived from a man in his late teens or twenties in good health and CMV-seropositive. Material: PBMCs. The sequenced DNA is TGTGCCAGCAGTTCCACTATCGAGCAGTTCTTC. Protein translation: CASSSTIEQFF.